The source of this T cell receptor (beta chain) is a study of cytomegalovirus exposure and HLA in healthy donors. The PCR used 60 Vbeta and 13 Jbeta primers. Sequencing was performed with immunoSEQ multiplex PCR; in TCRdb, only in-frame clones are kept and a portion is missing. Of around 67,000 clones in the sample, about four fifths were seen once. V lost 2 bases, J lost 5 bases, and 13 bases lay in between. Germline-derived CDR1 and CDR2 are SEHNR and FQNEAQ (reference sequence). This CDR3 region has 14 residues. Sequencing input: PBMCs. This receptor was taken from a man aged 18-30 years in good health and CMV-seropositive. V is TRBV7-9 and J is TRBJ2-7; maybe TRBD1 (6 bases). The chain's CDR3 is CASSLQGMLDEQYF. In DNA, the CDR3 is TGTGCCAGCAGCTTACAGGGGATGCTCGACGAGCAGTACTTC.